The next 31 T cell receptor beta chains were all read from a single sample in a study of blood T cell repertoires in COVID-19. Data came from immunoSEQ multiplex PCR; TCRdb stores just in-frame clones and leaves some out. The sample lists roughly 200,000 clones, about nine tenths occurring once. Sequencing was performed on PBMCs or T cells enriched from blood (not recorded which). These receptors all come from a woman aged 30 to 39 who had recovered from COVID-19.

This chain uses TRBV5-1 with TRBJ2-7, with D possibly being TRBD1 (5 bases). Trimming took 4 bases from V and 0 from J, leaving 17 bases between them. CDR1 and CDR2 from the germline V gene are SGHRS and YFSETQ. The CDR3 contains 16 residues. The CDR3 nucleotides are TGCGCCAGCAGCAGGCCGCCCCTAGACAGCTCCTACGAGCAGTACTTC. Encoded protein: CASSRPPLDSSYEQYF.

This clone has only one observation. J is TRBJ1-5 and V is TRBV19, with 9 bases identical to TRBD1. Losses at the gene ends were 9 bases for V and 3 bases for J; bases not matched to a gene: 12. This CDR3 has 16 amino acids. CDR1 LNHDA and CDR2 SQIVND come from the germline V gene (reference sequence). The CDR3 DNA reads as TGTGCCAGCTCTGCCGTGGGACAGGGAGACAATCAGCCCCAGCATTTT. Protein: CASSAVGQGDNQPQHF.

This clone was observed a handful of times. The chain uses TRBV30 and TRBJ1-6; possible D gene TRBD1, 5 bases. The CDR3 loop spans 15 amino acids. Germline CDR1 reads GTSNPN; CDR2 reads SVGIG (reference sequence). V was clipped by 0 bases and J by 8 bases, with 14 bases between them. The CDR3 DNA is TGTGCCTGGAGTGTAGGAGCAGGGAGGGATTCACCCCTCCACTTT. It yields the protein CAWSVGAGRDSPLHF.

This clone was counted once. The V and J genes are TRBV7-2 and TRBJ2-7; 12 nucleotides align to TRBD2. The CDR3 is 15 amino acids. The V segment lost 5 bases and the J segment 3 bases; nucleotides outside the gene matches: 5. Germline CDR1 reads SGHTA; CDR2 reads FQGNSA. The CDR3 nucleotides read TGTGCCAGCAGCCCGAGGACTAGCGGGGACTACGAGCAGTACTTC. Translation: CASSPRTSGDYEQYF.

In this sample, this clone turned up once. V and J are TRBV6-2 or TRBV6-3 and TRBJ1-1, with D possibly TRBD1 on 6 matching bases. Germline V lookup: CDR1 MNHEY, CDR2 SVGEGT. The V and J ends lost 2 bases and 1 base respectively, with 8 bases between them. This CDR3 comprises 14 residues. Here the CDR3 DNA reads TGTGCCAGCAGTTACGCAGGGGCGAACACTGAAGCTTTCTTT. Its protein product is CASSYAGANTEAFF.

V is TRBV29-1 and J is TRBJ1-1; perhaps TRBD1 as D (5 bases). The CDR3 runs 14 residues. CDR1 and CDR2 (germline): SQVTM, ANQGSEA. V was shortened by 3 bases and J by 1 base, with 12 bases between the two germline ends. CDR3 protein: CSVEVSGANTEAFF. CDR3 bases: TGCAGCGTTGAGGTCTCTGGGGCGAACACTGAAGCTTTCTTT.

The genes are TRBV3-1 (or the pseudogene TRBV3-2) and TRBJ2-7; a possible D gene is TRBD2 (5 bases). The CDR3 covers 14 residues. V lost 2 bases and J 0 bases, leaving 8 bases between the germline ends. Per the germline V gene, CDR1 is LGHDT and CDR2 is YNNKEL (reference sequence). CDR3 in DNA: TGTGCCAGCAGCCAACAGACTAACTCCTACGAGCAGTACTTC. Its translation: CASSQQTNSYEQYF.

This clone has a single count. V and J are TRBV29-1 and TRBJ2-5; D remains ambiguous. V lost 7 bases, J lost 2 bases, and 11 bases lay in between. This CDR3 contains 12 residues. CDR1 and CDR2 from the germline V gene are SQVTM and ANQGSEA. In nucleotides, the CDR3 is TGCAGCGGAGGTCGGCAGCAAGAGACCCAGTACTTC. Translated, it gives CSGGRQQETQYF.

The chain recombines TRBV4-3 with TRBJ2-2, with 8 nucleotides matching TRBD1. V was pared by 5 bases and J by 10 bases, with 3 bases of the junction left unmatched. CDR3 length: 12 amino acids. Germline V gene sequence: CDR1 LGHNA, CDR2 YSLEER. This CDR3 reads CASSDRGQELFF. For the CDR3, the DNA is TGCGCCAGCAGCGACAGGGGTCAGGAGCTGTTTTTT.

The rearrangement links TRBV14 to TRBJ1-4; D call uncertain. CDR1 is SGHDN and CDR2 is FVKESK in the germline V gene. The CDR3 length is 15 residues. V was clipped by 4 bases and J by 7 bases, with 16 bases between them. The CDR3 nucleotides read TGTGCCAGCAGCCCCCGAATGGTAGAGGGTGAAAAACTGTTTTTT. Translating gives CASSPRMVEGEKLFF.

The table lists this clone with a count of one. V gene TRBV6-5 combines with J gene TRBJ1-1; D ambiguous. The germline V gene encodes CDR1 MNHEY and CDR2 SVGAGI. This CDR3 is built from 14 residues. With 5 bases removed from V and 1 base from J, the gap between germline ends came to 11 bases. CDR3 nucleotide sequence: TGTGCCAGCAGTATGACACCATCGAACACTGAAGCTTTCTTT. Translating gives CASSMTPSNTEAFF.

The chain has TRBV10-3 and TRBJ1-5, with 10 positions matching TRBD1. CDR1 and CDR2 from the germline V gene are ENHRY and SYGVKD. J lost 8 bases, V lost 10 bases, and 8 bases had no gene match. The length of the CDR3 is 13 residues. CDR3 sequence: CATSTGGVEPQHF. CDR3 bases: TGTGCCACCTCGACAGGGGGCGTGGAGCCCCAGCATTTT.

A few counts support this clone. The rearrangement uses TRBV7-2 and TRBJ1-5; D remains ambiguous. There are 13 residues in the CDR3. Germline CDR1 and CDR2: SGHTA and FQGNSA. Trimming stripped 3 bases from V and 3 bases from J, with 6 bases between. DNA for the CDR3: TGTGCCAGCAGCTTGTATTTCAATCAGCCCCAGCATTTT. Translating gives CASSLYFNQPQHF.

This chain uses TRBV2 with TRBJ2-1, with D possibly being TRBD2 (5 bases). The CDR3 is made up of 13 amino acids. The germline V and J ends were trimmed by 4 bases and 4 bases, with 8 bases remaining between them. The germline V gene encodes CDR1 SNHLY and CDR2 FYNNEI. For the CDR3, the DNA is TGTGCCAGCAGTGGGCGGGTTTACAATGAGCAGTTCTTC. Its protein is CASSGRVYNEQFF.

The chain links TRBV30 to TRBJ2-7; 7 bases line up with TRBD1. The V segment lost 0 bases and the J segment 6 bases; nucleotides outside the gene matches: 2. CDR3 length: 12 amino acids. Germline loops: CDR1 GTSNPN, CDR2 SVGIG (reference sequence). This CDR3 is CAWSVGGVEQYF. The CDR3 coding sequence is TGTGCCTGGAGTGTAGGGGGCGTCGAGCAGTACTTC. Using reference TRBV30 and TRBJ2-7 for the parts outside the CDR3, the full variable domain is SQTIHQWPATLVQPVGSPLSLECTVEGTSNPNLYWYRQAAGRGLQLLFYSVGIGQISSEVPQNLSASRPQDRQFILSSKKLLLSDSGFYLCAWSVGGVEQYFGPGTRLTVT.

Notes on this clone: Other DNA sequences in the same sample also yield this CDR3. The chain combines TRBV13 with TRBJ2-7; TRBD2 matches at 10 bases. The germline V gene has CDR1 PRHDT and CDR2 FYEKMQ (reference sequence). V was pared by 5 bases and J by 2 bases, with 6 bases of the junction left unmatched. This CDR3 has 15 residues. The CDR3 nucleotides read TGTGCCAGCAGCACCCGGACTAGCGGAACCTACGAGCAGTACTTC. It specifies CASSTRTSGTYEQYF.

The chain recombines TRBV24-1 with TRBJ1-1, with TRBD1 matching over 8 bases. V was clipped by 7 bases and J by 0 bases; unmatched bases: 3. The CDR3 has 14 residues. CDR1 is KGHDR and CDR2 is SFDVKD in the germline V gene. The CDR3 spells CATRAGGLNTEAFF. As DNA, the CDR3 is TGTGCCACCAGGGCAGGGGGCCTGAACACTGAAGCTTTCTTT.

This sequence joins TRBV21-1 and TRBJ2-5; the DNA was not compared with TRBD1, the D call given in the table. TRBV21-1 is a recognized pseudogene. The CDR3 consists of 14 residues. The CDR3 region is CASSKGRGKETQYF. The CDR3 region has the DNA TGTGCCAGCAGCAAAGGAAGGGGGAAAGAGACCCAGTACTTC.

CDR3 nucleotides: TGTGCCACCAGTGATACCCAAAGGCGGGGTGCCCAGTACTTC. It codes for CATSDTQRRGAQYF. This chain links TRBV24-1 with TRBJ2-5; possibly TRBD2 for D (6 bases). CDR1 is KGHDR, CDR2 SFDVKD, per germline. The V and J ends lost 3 bases and 9 bases respectively, with 16 bases between them. CDR3 length equals 14 residues.

Concerning this clone: A junction boundary mismatches the germline segment, possibly from a read error. This rearrangement joins TRBV7-8 to TRBJ2-2, with TRBD2 matching 10 bases. The CDR3 has 14 residues. Looked up from germline, CDR1 is SGHVS and CDR2 is FQNEAQ. CDR3 DNA sequence: TGTGCCAGCAGCCTAGCGGGAGAACTTCGGGAGCTGTTTTTT. Its protein is CASSLAGELRELFF.

The chain links TRBV7-9 to TRBJ2-5; TRBD2 is a possible D gene (5 bases). This CDR3 contains 15 residues. Trimming left V 3 bases short and J 7 bases short, with 18 bases between. Germline values: CDR1 SEHNR, CDR2 FQNEAQ (reference sequence). The CDR3 is CASSFLSTQSGTQYF. The CDR3 DNA reads as TGTGCCAGCAGCTTTTTGTCAACCCAAAGCGGGACCCAGTACTTC.

The chain uses TRBV6-5 and TRBJ2-5, with TRBD1 matching over 12 bases. The CDR3 consists of 15 residues. Germline-derived CDR1 and CDR2 are MNHEY and SVGAGI. V gave up 4 bases and J gave up 7 bases; unmatched junction bases: 7. For the CDR3, the DNA is TGTGCCAGCAGTTGGGACAGGGGGCGCGTGGCGACCCAGTACTTC. Translated, it gives CASSWDRGRVATQYF.

This chain connects TRBV19 to TRBJ2-2; D remains ambiguous. CDR3 length: 14 residues. Trimming cost V 7 bases and J 5 bases, with 14 bases left between them. Per the germline V gene, CDR1 is LNHDA and CDR2 is SQIVND (reference sequence). The CDR3 protein is CASNPGFGTGELFF. The CDR3 region has the DNA TGTGCCAGTAATCCGGGTTTCGGGACCGGGGAGCTGTTTTTT.

This chain uses TRBV5-1 with TRBJ2-7, with a possible D match to TRBD2 (6 bases). The CDR3 extends over 14 amino acids. Germline V gene lookup returns CDR1 SGHRS and CDR2 YFSETQ. The V and J ends lost 2 bases and 4 bases respectively, with 13 bases between them. The CDR3, as DNA: TGCGCCAGCAGCTTCGGCGGGACCTCATACGAGCAGTACTTC. Its translation: CASSFGGTSYEQYF.

This clone was observed once. This sequence joins TRBV6-5 and TRBJ2-2; 7 nucleotides align to TRBD2. V was pared by 4 bases and J by 5 bases, with 7 bases of the junction left unmatched. The CDR3 is 15 amino acids. Germline V gives CDR1 MNHEY, CDR2 SVGAGI. CDR3 sequence reads: CASSFRGRATGELFF. DNA for the CDR3: TGTGCCAGCAGTTTCCGGGGGAGGGCTACCGGGGAGCTGTTTTTT.

The chain has TRBV5-1 and TRBJ2-2; 7 nucleotides align to TRBD1. V lost 5 bases to trimming and J lost 2 bases; unmatched junction nucleotides: 6. The CDR3 consists of 15 residues. Germline values: CDR1 SGHRS, CDR2 YFSETQ. The CDR3 sequence is CASSPGTANTGELFF. CDR3 sequence (DNA): TGCGCCAGCAGTCCCGGGACAGCAAACACCGGGGAGCTGTTTTTT.

This clone has just a few counts. A clone one base away is much larger, so this may be a read error. The sample holds other DNA sequences that translate to the same CDR3. The chain recombines TRBV25-1 with TRBJ1-1; D unclear. The CDR3 has 12 residues. Trimming left V 2 bases short and J 5 bases short, with 6 bases between. Germline-derived CDR1 and CDR2 are MGHDK and SYGVNS. CDR3 bases: TGTGCCAGCAGTGAAGGGAGGACTGAAGCTTTCTTT. Translated: CASSEGRTEAFF.

The chain joins TRBV3-1 (or the pseudogene TRBV3-2) to TRBJ2-1; D call uncertain. Germline loops: CDR1 LGHDT, CDR2 YNNKEL (reference sequence). Trimming left V 4 bases short and J 10 bases short, with 14 bases between. The CDR3 covers 13 residues. The CDR3 bases are TGTGCCAGCAGCCCCTGGCCCCCCGGGGAGCAGTTCTTC. Translating it yields CASSPWPPGEQFF.

V gene TRBV7-3 combines with J gene TRBJ1-1; TRBD1 might be the D (5 bases). The germline CDR1 and CDR2 sequences are SGHTA and FQGTGA. The CDR3 is 12 residues long. V was pared by 1 base and J by 11 bases, with 11 bases between. The CDR3 protein is CASSLREGLAFF. CDR3 coding DNA: TGTGCCAGCAGCTTAAGGGAGGGGTTGGCTTTCTTT. The complete variable domain, with remaining parts taken from reference TRBV7-3 and TRBJ1-1, reads GAGVSQTPSNKVTEKGKYVELRCDPISGHTALYWYRQSLGQGPEFLIYFQGTGAADDSGLPNDRFFAVRPEGSVSTLKIQRTERGDSAVYLCASSLREGLAFFGQGTRLTVV.

CDR3: CASSQDLNRDEQFF. The CDR3, as DNA: TGCGCCAGCAGCCAAGATCTCAACCGGGATGAGCAGTTCTTC. This sequence joins TRBV4-1 and TRBJ2-1; D call uncertain. The CDR3 sequence is 14 residues long. The germline V and J ends were trimmed by 0 bases and 8 bases, with 11 bases remaining between them. Germline values: CDR1 MGHRA, CDR2 YSYEKL.

V and J are TRBV4-1 and TRBJ2-7, with 7 bases fitting TRBD2. V lost 1 base to trimming and J lost 5 bases; unmatched junction nucleotides: 8. CDR3 length: 15 amino acids. CDR1 MGHRA and CDR2 YSYEKL come from the germline V gene. This CDR3 is CASSQVRGGVDEQYF. DNA for the CDR3: TGCGCCAGCAGCCAAGTAAGGGGAGGGGTGGACGAGCAGTACTTC.